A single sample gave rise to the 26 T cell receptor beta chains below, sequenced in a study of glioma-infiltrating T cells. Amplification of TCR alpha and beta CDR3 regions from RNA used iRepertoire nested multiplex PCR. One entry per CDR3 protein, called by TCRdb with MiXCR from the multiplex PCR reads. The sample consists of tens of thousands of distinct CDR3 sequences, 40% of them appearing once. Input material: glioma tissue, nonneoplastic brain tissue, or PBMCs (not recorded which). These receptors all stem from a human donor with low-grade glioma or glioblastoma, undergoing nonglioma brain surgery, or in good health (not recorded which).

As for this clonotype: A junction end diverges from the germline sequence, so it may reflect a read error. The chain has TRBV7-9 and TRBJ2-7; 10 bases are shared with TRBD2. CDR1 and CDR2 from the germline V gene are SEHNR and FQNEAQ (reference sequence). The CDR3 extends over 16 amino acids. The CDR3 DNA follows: TGTGCCAGCAGCTTCGACCAACTAGCGGGGACCTACGAGCTGTACTTC. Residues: CASSFDQLAGTYELYF. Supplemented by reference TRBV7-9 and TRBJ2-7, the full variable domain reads DTGVSQNPRHKITKRGQNVTFRCDPISEHNRLYWYRQTLGQGPEFLTYFQNEAQLEKSRLLSDRFSAERPKGSFSTLEIQRTEQGDSAMYLCASSFDQLAGTYELYFGPGTRLTVT.

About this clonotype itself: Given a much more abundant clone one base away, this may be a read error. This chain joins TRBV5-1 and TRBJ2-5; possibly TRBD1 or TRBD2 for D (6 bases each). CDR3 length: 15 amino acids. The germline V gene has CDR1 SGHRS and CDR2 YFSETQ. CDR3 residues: CASSLGGATTEAQYF. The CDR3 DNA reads TGCGCCAGCAGCTTGGGGGGGGCGACCACAGAGGCCCAGTACTTC. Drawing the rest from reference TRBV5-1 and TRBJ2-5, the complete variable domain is KAGVTQTPRYLIKTRGQQVTLSCSPISGHRSVSWYQQTPGQGLQFLFEYFSETQRNKGNFPGRFSGRQFSNSRSEMNVSTLELGDSALYLCASSLGGATTEAQYFGPGTRLLVL.

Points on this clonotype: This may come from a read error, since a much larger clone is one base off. The chain's CDR3 is CASRESGGVNTGELFF. The DNA of the CDR3 is TGTGCCAGCAGGGAGAGCGGGGGCGTGAACACCGGGGAGCTGTTTTTT. V gene TRBV2 combines with J gene TRBJ2-2; 8 bases are shared with TRBD2. The CDR3 consists of 16 residues. The V gene's germline CDR1 is SNHLY and CDR2 FYNNEI. V lost 6 bases, J lost 1 base, and 7 bases stayed unmatched.

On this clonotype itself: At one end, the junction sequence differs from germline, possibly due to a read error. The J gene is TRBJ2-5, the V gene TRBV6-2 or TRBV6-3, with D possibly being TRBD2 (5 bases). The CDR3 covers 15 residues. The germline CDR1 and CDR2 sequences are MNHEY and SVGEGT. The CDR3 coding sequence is TGTGCCAGCAGGCGGAGAAGAGGGTGGCAAGAAACCCAGTACTTC. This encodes CASRRRRGWQETQYF.

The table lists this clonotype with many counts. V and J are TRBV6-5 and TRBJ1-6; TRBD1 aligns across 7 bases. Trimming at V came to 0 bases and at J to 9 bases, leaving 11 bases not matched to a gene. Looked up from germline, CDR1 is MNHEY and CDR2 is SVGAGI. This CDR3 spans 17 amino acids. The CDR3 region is CASSYSIRQGDFSPLHF. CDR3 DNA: TGTGCCAGCAGTTACTCTATCCGACAGGGAGATTTTTCACCCCTCCACTTT.

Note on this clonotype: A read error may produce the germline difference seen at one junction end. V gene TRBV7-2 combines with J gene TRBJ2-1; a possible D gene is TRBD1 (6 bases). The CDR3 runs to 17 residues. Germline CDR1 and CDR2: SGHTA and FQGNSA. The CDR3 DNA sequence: TGTGCCAGCAGCTTAGCTAAGGTTGGGACACCCTACAATGAGCAGTCCTTC. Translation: CASSLAKVGTPYNEQSF.

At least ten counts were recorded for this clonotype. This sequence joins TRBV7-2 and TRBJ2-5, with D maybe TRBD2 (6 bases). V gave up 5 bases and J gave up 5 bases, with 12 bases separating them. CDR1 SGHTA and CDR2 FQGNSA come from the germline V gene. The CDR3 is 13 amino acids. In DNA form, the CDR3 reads TGTGCCAGCAGCCTAGACAGCGGGGAGACCCAGTACTTC. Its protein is CASSLDSGETQYF.

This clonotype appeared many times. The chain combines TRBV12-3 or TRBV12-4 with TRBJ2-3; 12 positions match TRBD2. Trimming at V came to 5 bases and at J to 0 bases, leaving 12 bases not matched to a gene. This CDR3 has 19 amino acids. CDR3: CASSLASGRAWTSTDTQYF. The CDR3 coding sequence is TGTGCCAGCAGTCTCGCTAGCGGGAGGGCCTGGACTAGCACAGATACGCAGTATTTT.

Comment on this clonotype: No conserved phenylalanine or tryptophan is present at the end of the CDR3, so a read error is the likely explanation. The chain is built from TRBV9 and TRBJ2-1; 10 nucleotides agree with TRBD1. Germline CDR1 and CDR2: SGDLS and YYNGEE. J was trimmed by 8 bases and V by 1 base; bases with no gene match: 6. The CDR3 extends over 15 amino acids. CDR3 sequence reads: CASSVSGTGEYEQFL. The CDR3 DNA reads TGTGCCAGCAGCGTATCCGGGACAGGGGAATATGAGCAGTTCCTC.

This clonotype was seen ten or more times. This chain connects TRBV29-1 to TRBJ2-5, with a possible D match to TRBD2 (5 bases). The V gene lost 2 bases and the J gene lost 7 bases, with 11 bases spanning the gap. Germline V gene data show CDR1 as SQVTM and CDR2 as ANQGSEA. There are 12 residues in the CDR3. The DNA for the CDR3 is TGCAGCGTTGAAACGGACCGGGGGACCCAGTACTTC. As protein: CSVETDRGTQYF.

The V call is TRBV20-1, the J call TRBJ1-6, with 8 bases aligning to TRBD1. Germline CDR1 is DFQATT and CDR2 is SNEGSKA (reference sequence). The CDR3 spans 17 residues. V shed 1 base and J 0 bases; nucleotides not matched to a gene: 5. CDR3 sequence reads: CSARGDRRSSYNSPLHF. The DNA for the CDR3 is TGCAGTGCTAGAGGGGACAGGCGCAGCTCCTATAATTCACCCCTCCACTTT.

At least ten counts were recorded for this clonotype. DNA of the CDR3: TGTGCCAGTAGTATAGGGACAGGGTGGAACAATGAGCAGTTCTTC. The encoded protein is CASSIGTGWNNEQFF. This rearrangement joins TRBV19 to TRBJ2-1, with 8 bases lining up with TRBD1. V dropped 1 base and J dropped 5; count of bases not matched to a gene: 4. CDR3 length equals 15 residues. Germline-derived CDR1 and CDR2 are LNHDA and SQIVND (reference sequence).

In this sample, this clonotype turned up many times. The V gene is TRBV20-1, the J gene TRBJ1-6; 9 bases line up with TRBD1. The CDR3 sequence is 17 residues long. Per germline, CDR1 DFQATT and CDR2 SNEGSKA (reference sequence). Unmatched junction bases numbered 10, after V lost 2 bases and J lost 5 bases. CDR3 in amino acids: CSARPGQGATNNSPLHF. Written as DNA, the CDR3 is TGCAGTGCTAGACCGGGACAGGGTGCGACCAATAATTCACCCCTCCACTTT.

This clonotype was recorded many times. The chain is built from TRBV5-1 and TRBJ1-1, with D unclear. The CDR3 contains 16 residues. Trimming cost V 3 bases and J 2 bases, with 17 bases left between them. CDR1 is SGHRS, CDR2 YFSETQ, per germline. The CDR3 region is CASSSRLLGVNTEAFF. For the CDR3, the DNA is TGCGCCAGCAGCTCCAGGCTTCTCGGGGTCAACACTGAAGCTTTCTTT.

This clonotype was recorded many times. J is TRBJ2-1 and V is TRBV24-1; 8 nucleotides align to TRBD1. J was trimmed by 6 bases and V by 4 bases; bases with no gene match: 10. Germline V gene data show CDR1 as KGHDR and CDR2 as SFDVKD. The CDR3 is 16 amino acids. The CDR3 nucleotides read TGTGCCACCAGTGAGTATGACCAGGGGGCGGTCAATGAGCAGTTCTTC. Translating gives CATSEYDQGAVNEQFF.

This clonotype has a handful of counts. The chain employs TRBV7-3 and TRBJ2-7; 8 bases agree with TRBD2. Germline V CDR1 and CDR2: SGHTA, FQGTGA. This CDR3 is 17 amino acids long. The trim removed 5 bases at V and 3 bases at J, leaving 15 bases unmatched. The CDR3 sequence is CASSPLLPGGGNYEQYF. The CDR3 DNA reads TGTGCCAGCAGCCCGCTGCTCCCCGGGGGGGGCAACTACGAGCAGTACTTC.

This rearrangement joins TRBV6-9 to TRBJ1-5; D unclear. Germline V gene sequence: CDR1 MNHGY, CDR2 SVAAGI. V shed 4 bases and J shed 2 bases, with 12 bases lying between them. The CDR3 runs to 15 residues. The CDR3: CASSFRPVRNQPQHF. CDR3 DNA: TGTGCCAGCAGTTTTAGACCGGTCCGCAATCAGCCCCAGCATTTT.

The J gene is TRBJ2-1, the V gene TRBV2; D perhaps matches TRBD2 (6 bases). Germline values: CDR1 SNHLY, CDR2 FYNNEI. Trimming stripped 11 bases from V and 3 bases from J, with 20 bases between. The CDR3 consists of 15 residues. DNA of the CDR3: TGTGCCGCTAAAAGGGGCGGGACCGGCTACAATGAGCAGTTCTTC. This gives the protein CAAKRGGTGYNEQFF.

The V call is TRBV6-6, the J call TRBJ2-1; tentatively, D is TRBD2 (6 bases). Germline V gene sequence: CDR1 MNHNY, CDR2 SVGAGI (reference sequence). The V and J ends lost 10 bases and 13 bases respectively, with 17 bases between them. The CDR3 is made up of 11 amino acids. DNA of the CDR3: TGTGCCACCAAGGCCGGTGGGACTCAGTTCTTC. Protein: CATKAGGTQFF.

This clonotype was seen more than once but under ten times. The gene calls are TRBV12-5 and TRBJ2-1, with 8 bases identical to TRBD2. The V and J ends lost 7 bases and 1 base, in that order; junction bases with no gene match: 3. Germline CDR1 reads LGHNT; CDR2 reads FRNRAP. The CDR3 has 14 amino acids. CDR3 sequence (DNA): TGTGCTAGTGCCACGGGGGGGTCCTACAATGAGCAGTTCTTC. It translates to CASATGGSYNEQFF.

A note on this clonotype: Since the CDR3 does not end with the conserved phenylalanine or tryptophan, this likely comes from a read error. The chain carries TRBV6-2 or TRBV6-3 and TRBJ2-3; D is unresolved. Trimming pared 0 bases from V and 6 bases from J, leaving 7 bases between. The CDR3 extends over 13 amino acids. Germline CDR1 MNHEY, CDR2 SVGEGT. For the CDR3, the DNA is TGTGCCAGCAGTTACTCGGGGTCTGATACGCAGTATTCT. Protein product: CASSYSGSDTQYS.

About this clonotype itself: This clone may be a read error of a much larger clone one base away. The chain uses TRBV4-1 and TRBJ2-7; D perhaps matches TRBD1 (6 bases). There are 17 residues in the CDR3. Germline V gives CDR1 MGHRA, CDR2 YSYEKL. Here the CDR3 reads CASSPDQGPGYTDDQHF. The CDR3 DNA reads TGCGCCAGCAGCCCCGACCAGGGGCCGGGGTATACGGACGATCAGCACTTC.

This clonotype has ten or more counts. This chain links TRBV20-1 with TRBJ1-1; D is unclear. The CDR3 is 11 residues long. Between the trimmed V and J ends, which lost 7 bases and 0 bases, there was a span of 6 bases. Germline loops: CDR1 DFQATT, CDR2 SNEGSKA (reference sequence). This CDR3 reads CSGRVNTEAFF. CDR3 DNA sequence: TGCAGTGGTCGAGTGAACACTGAAGCTTTCTTT.

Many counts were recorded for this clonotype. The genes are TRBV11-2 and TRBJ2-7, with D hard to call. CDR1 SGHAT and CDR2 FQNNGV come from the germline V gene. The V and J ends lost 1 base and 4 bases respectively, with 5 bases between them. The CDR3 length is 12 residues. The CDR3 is CASSLGVYEQYF. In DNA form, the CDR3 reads TGTGCCAGCAGCTTAGGCGTTTACGAGCAGTACTTC. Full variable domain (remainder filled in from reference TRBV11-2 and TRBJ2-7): EAGVAQSPRYKIIEKRQSVAFWCNPISGHATLYWYQQILGQGPKLLIQFQNNGVVDDSQLPKDRFSAERLKGVDSTLKIQPAKLEDSAVYLCASSLGVYEQYFGPGTRLTVT.

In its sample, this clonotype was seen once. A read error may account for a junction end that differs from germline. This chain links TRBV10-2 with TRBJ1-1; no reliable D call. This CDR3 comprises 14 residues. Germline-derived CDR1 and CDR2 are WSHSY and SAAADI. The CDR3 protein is CASSYGSVSTEAFF. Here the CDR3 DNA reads TGTGCCAGCAGTTACGGGTCGGTGAGTACTGAAGCTTTCTTT.

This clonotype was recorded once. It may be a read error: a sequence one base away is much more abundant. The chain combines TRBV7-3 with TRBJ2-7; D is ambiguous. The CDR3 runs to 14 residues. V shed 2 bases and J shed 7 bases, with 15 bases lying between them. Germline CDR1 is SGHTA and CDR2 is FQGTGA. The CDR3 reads CASSLGGLYNEQYF. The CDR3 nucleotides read TGTGCCAGCAGCTTAGGTGGGCTCTACAATGAGCAGTACTTC.